This entry is about one T cell receptor beta chain. This clone appeared many times. Its binding antigen is unknown. Base qualities are not recorded, but no much larger clone differs from it by a single base. Before undergoing thyroid surgery, none of the patients had been given any kind of treatment. Patient clinical samples collected from the early 2010s to the late 2010s were retrospectively analysed using T-cell receptor beta sequencing. This entry belongs to a study of metastatic and nonmetastatic thyroid tumors (dated by TCRdb to about 2020). Turning to the overall study: The researchers compared repertoires between peripheral blood samples and tumor or nodule tissue samples from patients with malignant or benign thyroid disease.

CDR1 and CDR2 (SGHAT, FQDESV) derive from the germline V gene (reference sequence). V was cut back by 4 bases and J by 1 base, leaving a gap of 14 bases between them. The CDR3 runs 16 amino acids, cysteine and phenylalanine included. Only the CDR3 portion is preserved as DNA: 48 bases, with reading frame beginning at the first base. The paper as a whole reports these results and caveats: In both blood and tumor samples, TCR beta diversity was reported to be significantly higher in malignant tumors than in benign nodules.

Receptors were amplified or captured by PCR. The instrument was an Illumina HiSeq 4000. The TCR beta-chain CDR3 region of each patient was profiled by high-throughput sequencing. The study's own analysis went as follows. A classifier to discriminate distant-metastatic papillary thyroid cancer patients was built from CDR3 differences across clinicopathological groups. The Shannon index was used to measure repertoire diversity, and the Morisita-Horn index was used to measure how similar tumor and blood repertoires were. TCRdb cleaned the public reads at Q25 with fastp, built clones with MiXCR and kept in-frame beta chains. Here the V and J calls rest on TCRdb's processing, not on the authors' analysis. This sample is represented by roughly 29,000 clones; 20% to 30% of them were singletons. Jointly, the top ten make up 2% to 3% of the sample.

This chain is built from TRBV11-1 and TRBJ1-3; a confident D gene designation cannot be given. This receptor was identified in a female donor with papillary thyroid cancer or a benign thyroid nodule (not recorded which). Some clones in this sample may be carry-over from other donors' samples. The sample consisted of blood. The CDR3 corresponds to CASSSPERDSGNTIYF. In nucleotides, the sequence is TGTGCCAGCAGCTCCCCCGAACGAGATTCTGGAAACACCATATATTTT.